The clone carrying this T cell receptor (beta chain) appeared many times. The antigen remains undetermined. This entry belongs to a study of regulatory T cells in long-lasting Graves disease. At the level of the study: Antithyroid drug use was under 3 months in newly diagnosed Graves' patients.

Time point described: newly diagnosed GD, antithyroid drugs for less than 3 months. RNA from PBMCs was the source of the TCR library. In germline, CDR1 is ENHRY, CDR2 SYGVKD. V was shortened by 6 bases and J by 2 bases, with 10 bases between the two germline ends. CDR3 length equals 13 residues. Study-wide points: Persistent cases of Graves' showed reduced TCR diversity relative to newly diagnosed patients. Gene preferences differed: TRBV28, TRBJ1-2, TRBJ2-5 in persistent cases.

Building the TCR beta libraries relied on iRepertoire HTBI primers, and CDR3 regions underwent Arm-PCR. In the authors' workflow: Sequenced samples collectively carried roughly 63 TRBV and 15 or so TRBJ segments. TCRdb ran MiXCR on the multiplex PCR reads and lists one entry per CDR3 protein. TCRdb, not the original authors, processed these V and J calls. The sample holds 350,000 to 400,000 distinct CDR3 sequences; roughly a sixth are singletons and the top ten take 20% to 25%. Specimen: peripheral blood mononuclear cells (PBMCs), collected at new diagnosis, from a patient treated with antithyroid drugs. The clonotype was recovered from a female donor with Graves disease. The chain uses TRBV10-3 and TRBJ2-5; maybe TRBD1 (6 bases). The CDR3 region has the DNA TGTGCCATCAGCGACAGGACGCAAGAGACCCAGTACTTC. Translation gives CAISDRTQETQYF.